This entry lists 2 T cell receptor beta chains sequenced from one sample in a study of shared clonotypes between healthy human individuals. Produced via immunoSEQ multiplex PCR; TCRdb's table is partial and in-frame only. The sample records some 1 million clones, around four fifths being singletons. The sample was memory CD4+ T cells sorted from blood. Subset specified: CD45RA-negative fraction. The origin of the receptors is a man aged 18 to 35 in good health.

This sequence joins TRBV4-3 and TRBJ1-1, with a possible D match to TRBD1 (6 bases). V shed 4 bases and J shed 3 bases, with 12 bases lying between them. This CDR3 has 14 amino acids. Germline V gives CDR1 LGHNA, CDR2 YSLEER. Here the CDR3 reads CASSLQGRDTEAFF. As DNA, the CDR3 is TGCGCCAGCAGCCTCCAGGGGAGGGACACTGAAGCTTTCTTT.

This clone was seen once. Other DNA sequences in this specimen translate into the identical CDR3. This chain links TRBV11-2 with TRBJ2-7, with 10 bases aligning to TRBD1. Germline values: CDR1 SGHAT, CDR2 FQNNGV. The trim removed 1 base at V and 2 bases at J, leaving 2 bases unmatched. This CDR3 has 15 amino acids. The CDR3 loop reads CASSLGDRGAYEQYF. The CDR3 nucleotides are TGTGCCAGCAGCTTAGGGGACAGGGGAGCCTACGAGCAGTACTTC.